This TCR beta chain comes out of a study of cytomegalovirus exposure and HLA in healthy donors. Trimming pared 6 bases from V and 4 bases from J, leaving 15 bases between. CDR3 length: 14 residues. Germline values: CDR1 MNHNS, CDR2 SASEGT. Study-wide results and caveats: A later analysis appeared to link common viral pathogens to several of the most significant clusters.

The PCR contained 60 Vbeta and 13 Jbeta primers. Assay used: immunoSEQ multiplex PCR; TCRdb lists only in-frame clones, some missing. The sample comprises tens of thousands of clones, 60% to 80% of which are singletons, and about 12% rests with the top ten. This clone is a singleton in its sample. The antigen remains undetermined. Sequenced material: PBMCs. V usage is TRBV6-1 and J usage is TRBJ1-1, with D unresolved. The source of this sequence is a woman aged 40 to 49 in good health and CMV-seropositive. In DNA, the CDR3 is TGTGCCAGCAGCCGCCCCGAACGCAGCACTGAAGCTTTCTTT. Translating it yields CASSRPERSTEAFF.